This T cell receptor (beta chain) was found in a study of blood T cell repertoires in COVID-19. About the study: From the United States, Italy and Spain came samples of acute and convalescent COVID-19.

Per the study methods: Reference gene primer amplification gave estimated nucleated cell counts. Assay used: immunoSEQ multiplex PCR; TCRdb lists only in-frame clones, some missing. The V and J calls and clone size are taken from that table; D and trimming were inferred from the DNA. Among approximately 180,000 clones listed, 70% to 90% were seen once. Source material: peripheral blood. This clonotype originated in a human donor in a cohort sampled during active COVID-19.

The DNA for the CDR3 is TGTGCCAGCAGTTTGGGGACAGACAGTAAGGGCACCTACGAGCAGTACTTC. This gives the protein CASSLGTDSKGTYEQYF. The chain links TRBV28 to TRBJ2-7; 7 bases map to TRBD1. Germline loops: CDR1 MDHEN, CDR2 SYDVKM. J gave up 2 bases and V 3 bases, and 13 bases lay outside the gene matches. This CDR3 has 17 amino acids.